The source of this TCR beta chain is a study of shared clonotypes between healthy human individuals. Study outcomes and limitations: The study found lower generation probabilities in non-shared clonotypes than in those shared by all four donors.

Repertoires were generated with immunoSEQ multiplex PCR, while TCRdb's copy carries only in-frame clones and drops some. The top ten hold roughly 0.05% of the sample, which has some 550,000 clones, about 97% seen once. With respect to this clone: Its target is unknown.

Germline V lookup: CDR1 MDHEN, CDR2 SYDVKM. The CDR3 totals 15 residues. V gave up 5 bases and J gave up 7 bases; unmatched junction bases: 12. The TCR comes from a woman in her twenties or thirties in good health. The chain couples TRBV28 to TRBJ2-7, with 9 bases aligning to TRBD1. The sequencing sample was made of naive CD4+ T cells sorted from blood. The subset denotes: CD45RA+ positively selected. The CDR3 DNA reads as TGTGCCAGCAGTACCCCCGGGACAGGGCAGCGAGAGCAGTACTTC. It codes for CASSTPGTGQREQYF. Combining the CDR3 with reference TRBV28 and TRBJ2-7 gives the whole variable domain DVKVTQSSRYLVKRTGEKVFLECVQDMDHENMFWYRQDPGLGLRLIYFSYDVKMKEKGDIPEGYSVSREKKERFSLILESASTNQTSMYLCASSTPGTGQREQYFGPGTRLTVT.